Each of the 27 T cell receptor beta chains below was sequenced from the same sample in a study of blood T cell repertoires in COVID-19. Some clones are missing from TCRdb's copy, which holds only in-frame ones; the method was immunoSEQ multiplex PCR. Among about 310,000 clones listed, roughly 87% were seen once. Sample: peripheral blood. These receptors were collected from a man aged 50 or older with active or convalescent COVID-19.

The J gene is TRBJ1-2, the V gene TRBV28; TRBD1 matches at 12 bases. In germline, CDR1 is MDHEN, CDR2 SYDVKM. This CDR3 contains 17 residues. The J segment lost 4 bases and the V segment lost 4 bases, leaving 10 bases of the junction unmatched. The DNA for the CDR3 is TGTGCCAGCAGTTCCAGGGACAGGGGGCGTTATCGCTATGGCTACACCTTC. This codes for CASSSRDRGRYRYGYTF.

The CDR3 coding sequence is TGTGCCAGCAGCTACGACAGGGCTGGAGGCTACACCTTC. As protein: CASSYDRAGGYTF. V and J are TRBV16 and TRBJ1-2, with 7 bases aligning to TRBD1. The J segment lost 8 bases and the V segment lost 5 bases, leaving 8 bases of the junction unmatched. The germline V gene has CDR1 KGHSY and CDR2 FQNENV. There are 13 residues in the CDR3.

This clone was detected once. The CDR3 spells CASSLDGGKGPQHF. CDR3 nucleotides: TGTGCCAGCAGTTTAGACGGGGGAAAGGGGCCCCAGCATTTT. This chain connects TRBV2 to TRBJ1-5; a possible D gene is TRBD1 (5 bases). Germline V lookup: CDR1 SNHLY, CDR2 FYNNEI. The V end lost 5 bases, the J end lost 9 bases, and 17 bases lay between the germline ends. CDR3 length: 14 residues. Full variable domain (remainder filled in from reference TRBV2 and TRBJ1-5): EPEVTQTPSHQVTQMGQEVILRCVPISNHLYFYWYRQILGQKVEFLVSFYNNEISEKSEIFDDQFSVERPDGSNFTLKIRSTKLEDSAMYFCASSLDGGKGPQHFGDGTRLSIL.

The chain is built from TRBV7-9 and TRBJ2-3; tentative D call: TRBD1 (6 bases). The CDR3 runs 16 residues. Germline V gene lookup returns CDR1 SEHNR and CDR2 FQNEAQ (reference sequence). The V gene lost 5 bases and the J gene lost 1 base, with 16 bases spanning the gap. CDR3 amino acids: CASSQGIGRGTDTQYF. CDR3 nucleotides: TGTGCCAGCAGCCAGGGGATTGGCAGGGGCACAGATACGCAGTATTTT.

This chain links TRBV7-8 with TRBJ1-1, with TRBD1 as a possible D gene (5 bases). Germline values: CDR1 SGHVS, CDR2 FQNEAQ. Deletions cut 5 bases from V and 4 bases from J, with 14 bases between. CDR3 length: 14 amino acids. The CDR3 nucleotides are TGTGCCAGCAGCCGGGAAGGACATGCCACTGAAGCTTTCTTT. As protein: CASSREGHATEAFF.

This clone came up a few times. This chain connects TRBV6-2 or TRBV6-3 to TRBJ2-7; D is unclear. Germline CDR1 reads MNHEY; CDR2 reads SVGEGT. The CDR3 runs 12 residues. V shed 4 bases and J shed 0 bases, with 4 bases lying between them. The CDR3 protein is CASSSSSYEQYF. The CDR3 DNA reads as TGTGCCAGCAGTTCCAGCTCCTACGAGCAGTACTTC.

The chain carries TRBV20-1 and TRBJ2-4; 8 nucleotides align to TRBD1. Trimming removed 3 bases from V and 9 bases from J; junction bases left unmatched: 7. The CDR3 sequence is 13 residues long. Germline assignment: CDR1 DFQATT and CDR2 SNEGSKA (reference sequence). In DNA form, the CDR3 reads TGCAGTGCTAGTCGACAGGGGAGAAGCATTCAGTACTTC. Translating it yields CSASRQGRSIQYF.

This chain's CDR3 is CATSVTGRTDNNEQFF. CDR3 in DNA: TGTGCCACCAGTGTGACAGGCCGAACCGATAACAATGAGCAGTTCTTC. The V call is TRBV24-1, the J call TRBJ2-1; perhaps TRBD1 as D (6 bases). Germline CDR1 and CDR2: KGHDR and SFDVKD. The CDR3 is 16 amino acids. V lost 5 bases to trimming and J lost 5 bases, with 18 bases between them.

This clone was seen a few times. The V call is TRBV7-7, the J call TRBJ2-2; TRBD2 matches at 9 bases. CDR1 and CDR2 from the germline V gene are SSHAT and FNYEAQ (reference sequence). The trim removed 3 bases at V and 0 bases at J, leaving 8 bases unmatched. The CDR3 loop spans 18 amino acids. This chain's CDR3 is CASSFSGASGANTGELFF. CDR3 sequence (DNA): TGTGCCAGCAGCTTTTCCGGGGCTAGCGGGGCGAACACCGGGGAGCTGTTTTTT.

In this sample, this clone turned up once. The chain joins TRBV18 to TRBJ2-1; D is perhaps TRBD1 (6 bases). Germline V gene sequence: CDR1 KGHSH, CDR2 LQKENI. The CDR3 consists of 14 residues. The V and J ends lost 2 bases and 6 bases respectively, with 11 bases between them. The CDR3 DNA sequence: TGTGCCAGCTCACCAAACAGGGCGGGCAATGAGCAGTTCTTC. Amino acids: CASSPNRAGNEQFF. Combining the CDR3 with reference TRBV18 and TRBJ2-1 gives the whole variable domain NAGVMQNPRHLVRRRGQEARLRCSPMKGHSHVYWYRQLPEEGLKFMVYLQKENIIDESGMPKERFSAEFPKEGPSILRIQQVVRGDSAAYFCASSPNRAGNEQFFGPGTRLTVL.

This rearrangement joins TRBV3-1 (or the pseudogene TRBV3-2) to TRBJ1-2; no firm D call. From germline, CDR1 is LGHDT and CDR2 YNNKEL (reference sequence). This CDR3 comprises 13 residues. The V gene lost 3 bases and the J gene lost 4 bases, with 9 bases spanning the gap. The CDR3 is CASSQGVGYGYTF. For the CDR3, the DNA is TGTGCCAGCAGCCAGGGAGTGGGCTATGGCTACACCTTC.

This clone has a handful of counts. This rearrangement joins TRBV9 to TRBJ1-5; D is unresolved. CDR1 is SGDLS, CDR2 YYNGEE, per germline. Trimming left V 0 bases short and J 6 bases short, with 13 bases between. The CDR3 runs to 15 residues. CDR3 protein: CASSVDPGRSQPQHF. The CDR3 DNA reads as TGTGCCAGCAGCGTAGACCCGGGTCGAAGTCAGCCCCAGCATTTT.

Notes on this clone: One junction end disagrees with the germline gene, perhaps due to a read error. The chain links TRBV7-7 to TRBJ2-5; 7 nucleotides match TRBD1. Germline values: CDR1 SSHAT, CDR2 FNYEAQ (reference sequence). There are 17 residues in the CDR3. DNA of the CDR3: TGTGCTAGCAGCCCACGACTACCGGGACAGCTTGAAGAGACCCAGTACTTC. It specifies CASSPRLPGQLEETQYF.

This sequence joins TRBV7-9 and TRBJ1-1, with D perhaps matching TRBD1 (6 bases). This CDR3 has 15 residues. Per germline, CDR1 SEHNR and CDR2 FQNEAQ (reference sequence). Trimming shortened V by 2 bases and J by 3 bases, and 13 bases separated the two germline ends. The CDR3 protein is CASSLNQGGDTEAFF. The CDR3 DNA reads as TGTGCCAGCAGCTTAAATCAAGGGGGGGACACTGAAGCTTTCTTT.

CDR3 in DNA: TGCAGCGTTGCAGGACAGGGTGTGGAAAAACTGTTTTTT. Its translation is CSVAGQGVEKLFF. V gene TRBV29-1 combines with J gene TRBJ1-4; 8 bases match TRBD1. J lost 8 bases, V lost 4 bases, and 6 bases had no gene match. This CDR3 region has 13 residues. CDR1 and CDR2 (germline): SQVTM, ANQGSEA.

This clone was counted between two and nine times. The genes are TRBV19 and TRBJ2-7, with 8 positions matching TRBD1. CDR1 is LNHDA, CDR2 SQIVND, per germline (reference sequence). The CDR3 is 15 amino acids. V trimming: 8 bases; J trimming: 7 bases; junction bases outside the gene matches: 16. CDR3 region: CASRTRGLKVREQYF. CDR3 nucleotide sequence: TGTGCCAGTCGAACCAGGGGGCTTAAGGTTCGTGAGCAGTACTTC.

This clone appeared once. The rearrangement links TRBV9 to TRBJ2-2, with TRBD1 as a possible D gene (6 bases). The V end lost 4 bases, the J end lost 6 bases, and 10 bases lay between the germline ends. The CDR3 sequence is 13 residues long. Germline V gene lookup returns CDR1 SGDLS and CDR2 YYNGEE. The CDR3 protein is CASSLWGPGELFF. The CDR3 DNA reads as TGTGCCAGCAGCCTTTGGGGGCCCGGGGAGCTGTTTTTT.

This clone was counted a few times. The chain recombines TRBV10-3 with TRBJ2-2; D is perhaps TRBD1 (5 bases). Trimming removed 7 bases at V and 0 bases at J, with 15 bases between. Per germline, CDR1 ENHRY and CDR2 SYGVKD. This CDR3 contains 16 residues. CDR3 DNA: TGTGCCATCAAAACGACGGCAGGGACGAACACCGGGGAGCTGTTTTTT. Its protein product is CAIKTTAGTNTGELFF.

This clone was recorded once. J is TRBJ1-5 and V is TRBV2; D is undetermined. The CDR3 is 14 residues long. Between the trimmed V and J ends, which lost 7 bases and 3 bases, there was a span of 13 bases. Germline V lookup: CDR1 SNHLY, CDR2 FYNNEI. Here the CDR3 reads CASKFNTDNQPQHF. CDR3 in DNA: TGTGCCAGCAAGTTTAACACCGACAATCAGCCCCAGCATTTT.

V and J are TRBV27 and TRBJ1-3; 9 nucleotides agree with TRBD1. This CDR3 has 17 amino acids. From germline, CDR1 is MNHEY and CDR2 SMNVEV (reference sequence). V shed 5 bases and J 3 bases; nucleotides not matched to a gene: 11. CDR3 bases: TGTGCCAGCAGTGGACAGGGGAGATTAATGATTGGAAACACCATATATTTT. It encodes CASSGQGRLMIGNTIYF.

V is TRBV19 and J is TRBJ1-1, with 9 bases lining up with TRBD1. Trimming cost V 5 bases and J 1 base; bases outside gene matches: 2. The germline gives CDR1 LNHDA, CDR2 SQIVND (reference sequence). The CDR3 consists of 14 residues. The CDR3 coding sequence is TGTGCCAGTAGTCGGGACAGGGAGAACACTGAAGCTTTCTTT. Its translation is CASSRDRENTEAFF. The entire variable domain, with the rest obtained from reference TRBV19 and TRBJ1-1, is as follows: DGGITQSPKYLFRKEGQNVTLSCEQNLNHDAMYWYRQDPGQGLRLIYYSQIVNDFQKGDIAEGYSVSREKKESFPLTVTSAQKNPTAFYLCASSRDRENTEAFFGQGTRLTVV.

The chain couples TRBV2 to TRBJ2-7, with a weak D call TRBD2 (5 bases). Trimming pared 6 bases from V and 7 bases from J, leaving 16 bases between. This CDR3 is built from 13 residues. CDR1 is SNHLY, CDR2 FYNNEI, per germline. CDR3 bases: TGTGCCAGCAGAGAGGGCCTCCCCAGGGAGCAGTACTTC. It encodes CASREGLPREQYF.

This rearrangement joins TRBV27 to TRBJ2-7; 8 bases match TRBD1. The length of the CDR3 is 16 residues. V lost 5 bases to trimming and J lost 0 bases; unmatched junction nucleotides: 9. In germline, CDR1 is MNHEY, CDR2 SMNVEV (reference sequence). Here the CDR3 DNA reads TGTGCCAGCAGTCCCTGGACAGGGTCCAGCTCCTACGAGCAGTACTTC. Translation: CASSPWTGSSSYEQYF.

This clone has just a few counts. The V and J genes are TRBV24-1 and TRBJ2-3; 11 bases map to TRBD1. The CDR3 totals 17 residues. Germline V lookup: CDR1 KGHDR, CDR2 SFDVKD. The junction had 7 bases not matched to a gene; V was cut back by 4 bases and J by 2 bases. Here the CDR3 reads CATSDRPGQGATDTQYF. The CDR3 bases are TGTGCCACCAGTGACCGTCCTGGACAGGGGGCCACAGATACGCAGTATTTT.

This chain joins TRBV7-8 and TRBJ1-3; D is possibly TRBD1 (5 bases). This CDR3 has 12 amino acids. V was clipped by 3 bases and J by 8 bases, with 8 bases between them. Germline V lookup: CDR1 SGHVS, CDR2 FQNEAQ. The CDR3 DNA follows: TGTGCCAGCAGCTTTGGCAGGGACACCATATATTTT. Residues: CASSFGRDTIYF. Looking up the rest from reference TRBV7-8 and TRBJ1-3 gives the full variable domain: GAGVSQSPRYKVAKRGQDVALRCDPISGHVSLFWYQQALGQGPEFLTYFQNEAQLDKSGLPSDRFFAERPEGSVSTLKIQRTQQEDSAVYLCASSFGRDTIYFGEGSWLTVV.

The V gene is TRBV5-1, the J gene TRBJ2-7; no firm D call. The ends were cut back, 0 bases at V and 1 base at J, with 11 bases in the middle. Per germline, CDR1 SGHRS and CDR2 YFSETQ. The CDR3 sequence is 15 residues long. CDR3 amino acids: CASSLVVYSSYEQYF. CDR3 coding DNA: TGCGCCAGCAGCTTGGTTGTATATTCTTCCTACGAGCAGTACTTC.

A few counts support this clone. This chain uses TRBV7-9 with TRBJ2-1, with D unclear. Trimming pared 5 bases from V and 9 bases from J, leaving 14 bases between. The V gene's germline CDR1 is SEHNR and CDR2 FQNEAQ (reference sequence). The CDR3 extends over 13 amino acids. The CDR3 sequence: CASSVNSISEQFF. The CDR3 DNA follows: TGTGCCAGCAGCGTTAACAGTATCAGTGAGCAGTTCTTC.